This TCR beta chain was identified during a study of breast tumors, draining lymph nodes, adjacent tissues. This CDR3 is built from 14 residues. Germline V gives CDR1 SGHKS, CDR2 YYEKEE (reference sequence). Trimming removed 0 bases at V and 3 bases at J, with 8 bases between. Overall study findings and caveats: Data only fit, rather than demonstrated, lymph node origin of most tumor T cells.

Each CDR3 protein is one row after TCRdb ran MiXCR on the multiplex PCR reads. The sample holds some 52,000 distinct CDR3 sequences, less than 55% seen once. This clonotype was counted ten times or more. The antigen remains unidentified. The rearrangement joins TRBV5-5 to TRBJ2-3; D is unresolved. The source material was breast tumor tissue. This TCR came from a female donor with breast cancer. Some clones in this sample may be carry-over from other donors' samples. CDR3 sequence (DNA): TGTGCCAGCAGCTTGGAGTGGGGAACAGATACGCAGTATTTT. This encodes CASSLEWGTDTQYF.